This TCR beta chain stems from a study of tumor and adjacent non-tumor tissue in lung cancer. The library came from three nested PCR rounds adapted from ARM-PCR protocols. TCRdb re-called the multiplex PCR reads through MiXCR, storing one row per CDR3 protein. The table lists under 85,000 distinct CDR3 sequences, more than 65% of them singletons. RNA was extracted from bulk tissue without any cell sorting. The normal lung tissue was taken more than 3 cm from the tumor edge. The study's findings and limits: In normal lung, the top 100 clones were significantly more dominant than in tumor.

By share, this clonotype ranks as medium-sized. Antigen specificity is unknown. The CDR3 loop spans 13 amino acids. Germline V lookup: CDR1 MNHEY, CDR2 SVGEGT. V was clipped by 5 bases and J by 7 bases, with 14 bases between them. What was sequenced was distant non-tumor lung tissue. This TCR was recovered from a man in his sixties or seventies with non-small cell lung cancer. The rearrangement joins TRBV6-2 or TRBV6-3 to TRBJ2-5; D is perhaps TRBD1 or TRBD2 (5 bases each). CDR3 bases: TGTGCCAGCAGTGAACAGAGTGGGGGGACCCAGTACTTC. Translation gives CASSEQSGGTQYF.